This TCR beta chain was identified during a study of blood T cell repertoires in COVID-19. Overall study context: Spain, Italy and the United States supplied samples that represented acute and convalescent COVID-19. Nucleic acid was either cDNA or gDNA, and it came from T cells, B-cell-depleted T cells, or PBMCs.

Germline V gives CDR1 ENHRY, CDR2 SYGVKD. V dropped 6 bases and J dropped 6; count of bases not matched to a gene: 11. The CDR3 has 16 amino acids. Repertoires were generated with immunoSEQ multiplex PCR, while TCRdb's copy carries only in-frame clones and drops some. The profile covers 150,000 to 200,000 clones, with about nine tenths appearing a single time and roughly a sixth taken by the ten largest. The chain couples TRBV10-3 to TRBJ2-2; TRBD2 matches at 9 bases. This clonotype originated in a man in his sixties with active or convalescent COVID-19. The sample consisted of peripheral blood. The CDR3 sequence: CAIRGLAGEVAGELFF. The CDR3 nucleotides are TGTGCCATCAGGGGATTAGCGGGAGAGGTGGCCGGGGAGCTGTTTTTT.